A selection of T cell receptor beta chains follows, all from one sample in a study of blood T cell repertoires in COVID-19. The method was immunoSEQ multiplex PCR; TCRdb's version includes in-frame clones alone and lacks a portion of them. The sample yields about 20,000 clones, 85% to 95% seen once. Sequencing was carried out using peripheral blood. Receptors were obtained from a woman aged 45-59 years with active COVID-19. Both conserved end residues are part of each CDR3. The order of the fields is D gene, CDR3 length, J gene, clone size, V gene, CDR3 protein, CDR3 DNA. The D gene is left open where the match is weak. Clone size, where shown, is once, few, many, or a class for clones that have expanded.

D gene: -; CDR3 length: 15; J gene: TRBJ2-5; clone size: once; V gene: TRBV12-2; CDR3 protein: CASRLPGQGQETQYF; CDR3 DNA: TGTGCAAGTCGCTTACCGGGACAGGGACAAGAGACCCAGTACTTC
D gene: TRBD1; CDR3 length: 15; J gene: TRBJ2-2; clone size: -; V gene: TRBV3-1/TRBV3-2; CDR3 protein: CASSQDPGGTGELFF; CDR3 DNA: TGTGCCAGCAGCCAAGATCCAGGGGGCACCGGGGAGCTGTTTTTT
D gene: -; CDR3 length: 14; J gene: TRBJ2-3; clone size: -; V gene: TRBV3-1/TRBV3-2; CDR3 protein: CASSQFRGQDTQYF; CDR3 DNA: TGTGCCAGCAGCCAATTTAGAGGGCAAGATACGCAGTATTTT
D gene: TRBD1; CDR3 length: 14; J gene: TRBJ2-1; clone size: -; V gene: TRBV28; CDR3 protein: CASSRRDRDNEQFF; CDR3 DNA: TGTGCCAGCAGTCGACGGGACAGGGATAATGAGCAGTTCTTC
D gene: -; CDR3 length: 16; J gene: TRBJ2-1; clone size: -; V gene: TRBV7-8; CDR3 protein: CASSYSRVELYNEQFF; CDR3 DNA: TGTGCCAGCAGCTACTCTCGGGTCGAGTTATACAATGAGCAGTTCTTC
D gene: TRBD2; CDR3 length: 14; J gene: TRBJ2-1; clone size: once; V gene: TRBV19; CDR3 protein: CASKPSGVYNEQFF; CDR3 DNA: TGTGCCAGTAAGCCTAGCGGGGTTTACAATGAGCAGTTCTTC
D gene: -; CDR3 length: 14; J gene: TRBJ1-2; clone size: -; V gene: TRBV27; CDR3 protein: CASSLEGSHYGYTF; CDR3 DNA: TGTGCCAGCAGTTTGGAAGGGAGTCACTATGGCTACACCTTC
D gene: -; CDR3 length: 14; J gene: TRBJ2-5; clone size: -; V gene: TRBV7-9; CDR3 protein: CASSLAGGRETQYF; CDR3 DNA: TGTGCCAGCAGCTTAGCGGGAGGCAGGGAGACCCAGTACTTC
D gene: TRBD2; CDR3 length: 18; J gene: TRBJ2-3; clone size: -; V gene: TRBV7-2; CDR3 protein: CASSLGLGSGSSRDTQYF; CDR3 DNA: TGTGCCAGCAGCTTAGGTTTGGGTAGCGGGAGTTCCCGAGATACGCAGTATTTT
D gene: TRBD1; CDR3 length: 16; J gene: TRBJ1-6; clone size: few; V gene: TRBV19; CDR3 protein: CASSPRRGQGTSPLHF; CDR3 DNA: TGTGCCAGTAGTCCCCGCCGGGGACAGGGAACTTCACCCCTCCACTTT
D gene: -; CDR3 length: 14; J gene: TRBJ2-5; clone size: -; V gene: TRBV11-2; CDR3 protein: CASSLSRGGETQYF; CDR3 DNA: TGTGCCAGCAGCTTATCGAGGGGGGGAGAGACCCAGTACTTC
D gene: -; CDR3 length: 14; J gene: TRBJ2-7; clone size: -; V gene: TRBV28; CDR3 protein: CASSFRQVTYEQYF; CDR3 DNA: TGTGCCAGCAGTTTTAGGCAGGTAACCTACGAGCAGTACTTC
D gene: TRBD2; CDR3 length: 17; J gene: TRBJ2-5; clone size: once; V gene: TRBV7-2; CDR3 protein: CASSLSPSGYNQETQYF; CDR3 DNA: TGTGCCAGCAGCTTATCTCCTAGCGGGTATAACCAAGAGACCCAGTACTTC
D gene: -; CDR3 length: 12; J gene: TRBJ2-1; clone size: once; V gene: TRBV21-1; CDR3 protein: CASGRWGVPGFF; CDR3 DNA: TGTGCCAGCGGACGGTGGGGGGTTCCCGGGTTCTTC
D gene: -; CDR3 length: 15; J gene: TRBJ1-4; clone size: -; V gene: TRBV5-6; CDR3 protein: CASSLPGEGNEKLFF; CDR3 DNA: TGTGCCAGCAGCCTGCCCGGGGAGGGAAATGAAAAACTGTTTTTT
D gene: TRBD2; CDR3 length: 15; J gene: TRBJ2-7; clone size: -; V gene: TRBV7-2; CDR3 protein: CASSLVGWGEGRQYF; CDR3 DNA: TGTGCCAGCAGCTTAGTGGGTTGGGGGGAGGGCCGGCAGTACTTC
D gene: -; CDR3 length: 16; J gene: TRBJ2-7; clone size: -; V gene: TRBV4-1; CDR3 protein: CASSQEPLTSSYEQYF; CDR3 DNA: TGCGCCAGCAGCCAAGAGCCTCTGACTTCCTCCTACGAGCAGTACTTC
D gene: TRBD1; CDR3 length: 17; J gene: TRBJ1-1; clone size: -; V gene: TRBV18; CDR3 protein: CASSPLETQGGNTEAFF; CDR3 DNA: TGTGCCAGCTCACCACTTGAGACACAGGGGGGGAACACTGAAGCTTTCTTT
D gene: -; CDR3 length: 13; J gene: TRBJ1-1; clone size: once; V gene: TRBV12-3/TRBV12-4; CDR3 protein: CASSFGGFTEAFF; CDR3 DNA: TGTGCCAGCAGCTTCGGGGGTTTCACTGAAGCTTTCTTT
D gene: TRBD2; CDR3 length: 14; J gene: TRBJ2-5; clone size: -; V gene: TRBV9; CDR3 protein: CASSPGGRQETQYF; CDR3 DNA: TGTGCCAGCAGCCCGGGGGGGCGGCAAGAGACCCAGTACTTC
D gene: -; CDR3 length: 14; J gene: TRBJ1-3; clone size: few; V gene: TRBV29-1; CDR3 protein: CSVESIYSGNTIYF; CDR3 DNA: TGCAGCGTTGAATCTATTTACTCTGGAAACACCATATATTTT
D gene: TRBD1; CDR3 length: 14; J gene: TRBJ1-4; clone size: -; V gene: TRBV5-1; CDR3 protein: CASSQTGDGEKLFF; CDR3 DNA: TGCGCCAGCAGCCAGACAGGGGACGGAGAAAAACTGTTTTTT
D gene: -; CDR3 length: 16; J gene: TRBJ2-6; clone size: -; V gene: TRBV19; CDR3 protein: CASSIVGLNGANVLTF; CDR3 DNA: TGTGCCAGTAGTATAGTGGGACTCAATGGGGCCAACGTCCTGACTTTC
D gene: TRBD2; CDR3 length: 17; J gene: TRBJ2-2; clone size: -; V gene: TRBV3-1/TRBV3-2; CDR3 protein: CASSQVRGGLAAGELFF; CDR3 DNA: TGTGCCAGCAGCCAAGTACGGGGAGGGCTAGCGGCAGGGGAGCTGTTTTTT